The 15 T cell receptor beta chains listed next were all sequenced from one sample in a study of spatial heterogeneity in lung cancer. The time point: sample taken at primary tumor resection. Unsorted whole RNA from tumor, nontumor lung or frozen PBMC underwent sequencing. TCRdb used MiXCR to reprocess the 5' RACE reads, holding one entry per CDR3 protein. The data contain roughly 54,000 distinct CDR3 sequences, 7.5% to 8% of them seen just once; the ten biggest clones take up around an eighth. Sequenced here: PBMCs, sampled at surgery. The receptors originated from a female donor with early-stage non-small cell lung cancer.

This clonotype was detected only a few times. The CDR3 nucleotides are TGTGCCAGCAAAACCCGAGGAGGGGGGGGGGATACGCAGTATTTT. This encodes CASKTRGGGGDTQYF. The chain joins TRBV2 to TRBJ2-3, with TRBD2 as a possible D gene (7 bases). The CDR3 extends over 15 amino acids. Germline V CDR1 and CDR2: SNHLY, FYNNEI. The V gene lost 7 bases and the J gene lost 6 bases, with 20 bases spanning the gap.

There are a few counts of this clonotype. This sequence joins TRBV29-1 and TRBJ1-2; no definite D call. CDR1 SQVTM and CDR2 ANQGSEA come from the germline V gene. Trimming took 0 bases from V and 7 from J, leaving 6 bases between them. The length of the CDR3 is 11 residues. DNA for the CDR3: TGCAGCGTTGAAGATGCAGGTGGCTACACCTTC. It encodes CSVEDAGGYTF.

This clonotype was counted many times. The chain has TRBV7-9 and TRBJ1-6, with D unresolved. The CDR3 loop spans 14 amino acids. Germline-derived CDR1 and CDR2 are SEHNR and FQNEAQ (reference sequence). V was shortened by 3 bases and J by 6 bases, with 9 bases between the two germline ends. The CDR3, as DNA: TGTGCCAGCAGCTTGGACCAGTTTAATTCACCCCTCCACTTT. Translating it yields CASSLDQFNSPLHF.

This clonotype was seen only a few times. This chain uses TRBV7-2 with TRBJ1-4, with 10 bases aligning to TRBD1. V gave up 7 bases and J gave up 7 bases; unmatched junction bases: 6. The CDR3 has 14 amino acids. The germline gives CDR1 SGHTA, CDR2 FQGNSA. In nucleotides, the CDR3 is TGTGCCAGCACGAAGACAGGGGGCTTTGAAAAACTGTTTTTT. This codes for CASTKTGGFEKLFF.

This clonotype was detected ten times or more. The J gene is TRBJ2-3, the V gene TRBV12-3 or TRBV12-4; D is possibly TRBD2 (5 bases). V was shortened by 3 bases and J by 5 bases, with 12 bases between the two germline ends. This CDR3 is 14 amino acids long. The CDR3 loop reads CASSLRVRGDTQYF. CDR3 nucleotide sequence: TGTGCCAGCAGTTTGCGGGTCCGGGGAGATACGCAGTATTTT.

The sample holds many counts of this clonotype. J is TRBJ2-7 and V is TRBV7-9, with a possible D match to TRBD1 (5 bases). The CDR3 loop spans 16 amino acids. Germline CDR1 SEHNR, CDR2 FQNEAQ (reference sequence). V lost 3 bases to trimming and J lost 2 bases, with 17 bases between them. CDR3 sequence reads: CASSLRVKDTTYEQYF. CDR3 in DNA: TGTGCCAGCAGCTTGAGAGTGAAGGACACAACCTACGAGCAGTACTTC.

The chain links TRBV11-2 to TRBJ2-5, with D possibly TRBD2 on 7 matching bases. The CDR3 is 16 residues long. Trimming removed 5 bases from V and 4 bases from J, with 20 bases in between. The germline V gene encodes CDR1 SGHAT and CDR2 FQNNGV. The CDR3 spells CASSPTGAGAGETQYF. The CDR3 region has the DNA TGTGCCAGCAGCCCAACGGGGGCGGGGGCGGGAGAGACCCAGTACTTC.

Written as DNA, the CDR3 is TGTGCCAGCAGCTTGCCCTCAGCGGGGACCACAGATACGCAGTATTTT. Protein product: CASSLPSAGTTDTQYF. The chain recombines TRBV7-8 with TRBJ2-3; 7 nucleotides match TRBD2. This CDR3 comprises 16 residues. The ends lost 3 bases at V and 2 bases at J; junction bases unmatched: 8. Germline CDR1 SGHVS, CDR2 FQNEAQ.

This chain uses TRBV6-1 with TRBJ1-1, with a weak D call TRBD1 (6 bases). Deletions cut 4 bases from V and 4 bases from J, with 10 bases between. Germline CDR1 reads MNHNS; CDR2 reads SASEGT. CDR3 length: 13 residues. CDR3 residues: CASSAGVGTEAFF. DNA for the CDR3: TGTGCCAGCAGTGCAGGGGTAGGCACTGAAGCTTTCTTT.

A single count supports this clonotype. The rearrangement links TRBV5-1 to TRBJ2-1; 10 bases are a match to TRBD2. The J segment lost 0 bases and the V segment lost 2 bases, leaving 5 bases of the junction unmatched. The CDR3 length is 17 residues. The germline V gene has CDR1 SGHRS and CDR2 YFSETQ. CDR3 DNA sequence: TGCGCCAGCAGCTTCGGACTAGCGGCATCCTCCTACAATGAGCAGTTCTTC. Its translation: CASSFGLAASSYNEQFF.

This chain connects TRBV20-1 to TRBJ2-3, with a possible D match to TRBD1 (5 bases). Looked up from germline, CDR1 is DFQATT and CDR2 is SNEGSKA (reference sequence). The CDR3 has 14 residues. Trimming stripped 6 bases from V and 1 base from J, with 14 bases between. For the CDR3, the DNA is TGCAGTGCGGAACCTGACAGCCGCACAGATACGCAGTATTTT. This codes for CSAEPDSRTDTQYF.

The sample holds many counts of this clonotype. This sequence joins TRBV3-1 and TRBJ2-1; the D is unclear. CDR3 size: 15 residues. The germline V and J ends were trimmed by 1 base and 0 bases, with 7 bases remaining between them. Per the germline V gene, CDR1 is LGHDT and CDR2 is YNNKEL (reference sequence). CDR3: CASSQAIGSYNEQFF. CDR3 nucleotide sequence: TGTGCCAGCAGCCAAGCAATAGGCTCCTACAATGAGCAGTTCTTC.

This clonotype showed up many times. The chain links TRBV20-1 to TRBJ2-7; TRBD1 matches 7 bases. The V gene end was trimmed by 6 bases and the J gene end by 4 bases; junction bases not matched to a gene: 12. The CDR3 is made up of 14 amino acids. Germline V CDR1 and CDR2: DFQATT, SNEGSKA (reference sequence). In DNA, the CDR3 is TGCAGTGCCGAAGACAGGGTCACGGCTTACGAGCAGTACTTC. Its translation: CSAEDRVTAYEQYF.

This clonotype has at least ten counts. This chain connects TRBV28 to TRBJ1-5; D perhaps matches TRBD1 (5 bases). Germline CDR1 MDHEN, CDR2 SYDVKM. Trimming removed 5 bases from V and 5 bases from J, with 7 bases in between. This CDR3 has 12 residues. The CDR3 sequence is CASSLQDQPQHF. The CDR3 bases are TGTGCCAGCAGTCTACAGGATCAGCCCCAGCATTTT.

This clonotype appeared a few times. This rearrangement joins TRBV2 to TRBJ1-1; D remains unclear. The CDR3 totals 12 residues. Germline loops: CDR1 SNHLY, CDR2 FYNNEI. V shed 4 bases and J shed 4 bases, with 7 bases lying between them. CDR3 region: CASSVMGTEAFF. The CDR3 DNA is TGTGCCAGCAGTGTAATGGGCACTGAAGCTTTCTTT.